This T cell receptor beta chain comes out of a study of T-cell reconstitution after alpha-beta-depleted transplantation in children. Unique molecular identifiers featured in how the TCRbeta library was prepared. TCRdb analysed the PCR reads with MiXCR anew, one entry per CDR3 protein. Of some 520,000 distinct CDR3 sequences in the sample, 30% to 35% were seen once. CDR1 and CDR2 (germline): SGHNT, YYREEE (reference sequence). The V end lost 4 bases, the J end lost 7 bases, and 17 bases lay between the germline ends. The CDR3 covers 15 residues. The TCR originated in a human donor who donated a stem cell graft to a child with aplastic anemia. Sequenced here: PBMCs from the stem cell graft donor, sampled from the stem cell graft. J is TRBJ2-2 and V is TRBV5-4, with TRBD2 as a possible D gene (5 bases). The CDR3 region is CASSITSAEGGELFF. CDR3 nucleotides: TGTGCCAGCAGCATAACTTCGGCCGAGGGCGGGGAGCTGTTTTTT.